These 10 T cell receptor beta chains were sequenced from one sample in a study of T cells after posttransplantation cyclophosphamide. Libraries were prepared by immunoSEQ multiplex PCR; TCRdb keeps only in-frame clonotypes and omits some of them. Found here are about 36,000 clones, no singletons; the ten largest cover about 1.2%. The sequencing input was PBMCs. The receptors were gathered from a girl between 5 and 17 years old in good health, CMV-negative, and a related stem cell transplant donor.

This clone was detected many times. The J gene is TRBJ1-1, the V gene TRBV28, with a weak D call TRBD1 (6 bases). Germline assignment: CDR1 MDHEN and CDR2 SYDVKM. Trimming removed 1 base at V and 10 bases at J, with 16 bases between. The CDR3 extends over 14 amino acids. The CDR3 protein is CASSLSTGSIGAFF. The CDR3 nucleotides are TGTGCCAGCAGTTTATCCACAGGGAGTATAGGAGCTTTCTTT.

The rearrangement uses TRBV7-9 and TRBJ1-1; D gene unclear. CDR3 length: 14 residues. With 2 bases removed from V and 5 bases from J, the gap between germline ends came to 12 bases. Germline-derived CDR1 and CDR2 are SEHNR and FQNEAQ (reference sequence). The CDR3 protein is CASSLSVVGTEAFF. In DNA form, the CDR3 reads TGTGCCAGCAGCTTATCCGTCGTCGGGACTGAAGCTTTCTTT.

This clone was observed many times. The rearrangement joins TRBV9 to TRBJ1-3; D is perhaps TRBD1 (6 bases). The CDR3 length is 16 residues. Trimming stripped 1 base from V and 0 bases from J, with 11 bases between. Germline V gene lookup returns CDR1 SGDLS and CDR2 YYNGEE. The CDR3 nucleotides read TGTGCCAGCAGCGTACTGGGGGCTTTCTCTGGAAACACCATATATTTT. Protein product: CASSVLGAFSGNTIYF. Complete variable domain (other parts from reference TRBV9 and TRBJ1-3): DSGVTQTPKHLITATGQRVTLRCSPRSGDLSVYWYQQSLDQGLQFLIQYYNGEERAKGNILERFSAQQFPDLHSELNLSSLELGDSALYFCASSVLGAFSGNTIYFGEGSWLTVV.

This clone has just a few counts. The chain is built from TRBV10-1 and TRBJ1-3; D not certain. The germline V gene has CDR1 WNHNN and CDR2 SYGVQD (reference sequence). V lost 6 bases to trimming and J lost 0 bases, with 9 bases between them. CDR3 length equals 14 residues. The CDR3, as DNA: TGCGCCAGCAGCCGGGGAAGCTCTGGAAACACCATATATTTT. It encodes CASSRGSSGNTIYF.

The rearrangement uses TRBV5-1 and TRBJ2-1; 9 bases match TRBD2. The germline V gene encodes CDR1 SGHRS and CDR2 YFSETQ. V lost 1 base, J lost 7 bases, and 6 bases stayed unmatched. This CDR3 region has 15 residues. CDR3 bases: TGCGCCAGCAGCTTGCTTCTAGCGGGACCTAATGAGCAGTTCTTC. This encodes CASSLLLAGPNEQFF.

This chain connects TRBV10-3 to TRBJ2-1, with TRBD2 matching 7 bases. The CDR3 totals 13 residues. V was pared by 5 bases and J by 5 bases, with 3 bases of the junction left unmatched. Germline CDR1 and CDR2: ENHRY and SYGVKD. The CDR3 bases are TGTGCCATCAGTACTAGCGCTGACAATGAGCAGTTCTTC. Protein: CAISTSADNEQFF.

This clone was seen at least ten times. The chain employs TRBV10-2 and TRBJ1-5; TRBD1 might be the D (5 bases). The CDR3 totals 12 residues. The germline gives CDR1 WSHSY, CDR2 SAAADI. Trimming cost V 7 bases and J 4 bases, with 8 bases left between them. CDR3 protein: CASKQGNQPQHF. In DNA, the CDR3 is TGCGCCAGCAAGCAGGGAAATCAGCCCCAGCATTTT.

This clone was seen ten or more times. This chain links TRBV9 with TRBJ2-2; tentatively, D is TRBD2 (6 bases). The CDR3 runs to 16 residues. Germline assignment: CDR1 SGDLS and CDR2 YYNGEE. V was pared by 4 bases and J by 2 bases, with 15 bases between. This CDR3 reads CASSIHSGLNTGELFF. The CDR3 bases are TGTGCCAGCAGCATCCACAGCGGGCTAAACACCGGGGAGCTGTTTTTT.

In this sample, this clone turned up a few times. The chain links TRBV9 to TRBJ1-4; D perhaps matches TRBD1 (5 bases). Trimming took 4 bases from V and 7 from J, leaving 17 bases between them. Germline CDR1 is SGDLS and CDR2 is YYNGEE. The CDR3 is 15 amino acids. CDR3 coding DNA: TGTGCCAGCAGCACCCCAGGGAGGTTCGGTGAAAAACTGTTTTTT. Its protein is CASSTPGRFGEKLFF.

This clone was seen more than once but under ten times. V gene TRBV7-2 combines with J gene TRBJ2-7; the D is unclear. This CDR3 comprises 13 residues. Germline V gene sequence: CDR1 SGHTA, CDR2 FQGNSA. V dropped 0 bases and J dropped 0 bases, with 3 bases sitting between them. The CDR3 loop is CASSLAISYEQYF. DNA of the CDR3: TGTGCCAGCAGCTTAGCCATCTCCTACGAGCAGTACTTC.